This section outlines one TCR beta chain sequence together with its context. The antigen is not known. The data originate from a study of shared clonotypes between healthy human individuals. Broader study findings: Naive subsets generally exceeded memory subsets in estimated richness. The small donor group covered limited genetic and exposure diversity.

CDR1 and CDR2 from the germline V gene are SGHAT and FQNNGV. This CDR3 region has 16 residues. With V trimmed by 3 bases and J by 5 bases, 8 bases remained unmatched. The assay was immunoSEQ multiplex PCR, and TCRdb's table has in-frame clones only and misses some. The sample includes some 2 million clones, roughly 94% seen only once; the top ten take 0.1% to 0.15%. The chain is built from TRBV11-2 and TRBJ2-5; TRBD2 aligns across 11 bases. The sequencing input was naive CD4+ T cells sorted from blood. Regarding subset: CD45RA+ positively selected. The clonotype was recovered from a man between 18 and 29 years old in good health. CDR3 sequence reads: CASSLASGGPRETQYF. The CDR3, as DNA: TGTGCCAGCAGCTTGGCTAGCGGGGGGCCCAGGGAGACCCAGTACTTC.